This TCR beta chain was captured in a study of blood T cells in healthy people across ages. For the second PCR, which ran for roughly 7 to 11 cycles, a sample-barcoded 5' primer and a J-beta primer mix were used. TCRdb itself ran the 5' RACE reads through MiXCR, one entry per CDR3 protein. The sample has roughly 700,000 distinct CDR3 sequences; roughly 25% are singletons. CDR3 length: 13 residues. Germline lookup yields CDR1 ENHRY and CDR2 SYGVKD. V lost 6 bases and J lost 7, with 16 bases in between. Only a few counts were recorded for this clonotype. This sample was also put to use in a study of T cells of mothers and their children.

The sequenced material came from blood. The sequence was collected from a boy aged 10-17 years in good health. This chain links TRBV10-3 with TRBJ2-7; no clear D gene. The CDR3 is CAISVESSIEQYF. Written as DNA, the CDR3 is TGTGCCATCAGCGTTGAATCCTCCATAGAGCAGTACTTC.